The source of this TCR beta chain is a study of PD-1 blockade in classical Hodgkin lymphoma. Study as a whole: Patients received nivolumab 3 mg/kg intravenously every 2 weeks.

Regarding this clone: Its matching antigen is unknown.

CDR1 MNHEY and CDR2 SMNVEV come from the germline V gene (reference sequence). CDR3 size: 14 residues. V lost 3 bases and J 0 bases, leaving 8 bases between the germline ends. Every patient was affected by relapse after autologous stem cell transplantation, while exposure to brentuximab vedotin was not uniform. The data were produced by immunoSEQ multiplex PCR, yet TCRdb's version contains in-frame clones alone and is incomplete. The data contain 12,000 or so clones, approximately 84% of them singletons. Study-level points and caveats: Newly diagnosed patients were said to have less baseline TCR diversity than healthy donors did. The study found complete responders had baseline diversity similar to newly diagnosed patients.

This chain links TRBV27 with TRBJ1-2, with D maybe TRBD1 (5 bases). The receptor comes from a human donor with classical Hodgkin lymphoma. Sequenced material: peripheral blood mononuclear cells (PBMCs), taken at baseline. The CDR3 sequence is CASSFDRTNYGYTF. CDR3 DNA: TGTGCCAGCAGTTTTGACAGAACTAACTATGGCTACACCTTC.